The entry that follows covers one T cell receptor beta chain sequence. Its specificity is not known. Germline lookup yields CDR1 SNHLY and CDR2 FYNNEI. The CDR3 has 15 amino acids. Trimming shortened V by 6 bases and J by 0 bases, and 12 bases separated the two germline ends. The record originates from a study of cytomegalovirus exposure and HLA in healthy donors. Overall study findings and caveats: Investigators reported some 150 TCR beta chains as tied to cytomegalovirus. In a later analysis, most CMV-associated TCR beta chains appeared HLA-restricted. Follow-up analysis later connected one missense variant in DCLRE1C with trimming of TCR beta V- and J-genes.

PCR was performed using 60 Vbeta and 13 Jbeta primers. TCRdb keeps only in-frame clones here, not all; method: immunoSEQ multiplex PCR. The sample is made up of roughly 35,000 clones, and the top ten hold 1.5% to 2% of it. The V call is TRBV2, the J call TRBJ1-5; D gene uncertain. Sequenced sample: PBMCs. This clonotype originated in a woman between 35 and 50 years old in good health and CMV-seropositive. CDR3 nucleotide sequence: TGTGCCAGCAGCGCCAAGAGGGCTAGCAATCAGCCCCAGCATTTT. Residues: CASSAKRASNQPQHF.